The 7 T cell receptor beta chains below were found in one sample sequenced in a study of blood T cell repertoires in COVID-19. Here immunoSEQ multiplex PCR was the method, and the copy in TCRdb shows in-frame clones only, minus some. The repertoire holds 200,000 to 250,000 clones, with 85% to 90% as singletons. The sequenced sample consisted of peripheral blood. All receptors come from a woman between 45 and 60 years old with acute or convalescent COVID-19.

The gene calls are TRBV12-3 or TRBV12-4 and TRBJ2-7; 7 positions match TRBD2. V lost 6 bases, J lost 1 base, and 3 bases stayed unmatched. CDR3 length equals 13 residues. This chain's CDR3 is CASRLADSYEQYF. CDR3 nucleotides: TGTGCCAGCAGGCTAGCGGATTCCTACGAGCAGTACTTC.

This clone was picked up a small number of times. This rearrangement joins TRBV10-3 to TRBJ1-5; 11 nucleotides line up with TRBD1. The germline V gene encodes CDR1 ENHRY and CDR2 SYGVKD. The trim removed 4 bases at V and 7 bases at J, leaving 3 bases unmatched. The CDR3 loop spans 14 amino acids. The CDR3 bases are TGTGCCATCAGTGGGACAGGGGGCGAGCAGCCCCAGCATTTT. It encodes CAISGTGGEQPQHF.

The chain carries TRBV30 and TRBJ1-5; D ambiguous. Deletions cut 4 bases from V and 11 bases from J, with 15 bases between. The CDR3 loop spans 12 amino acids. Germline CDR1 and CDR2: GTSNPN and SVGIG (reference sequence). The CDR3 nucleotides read TGTGCCTGGACCTACGGGAATGAGGCCCAGCATTTT. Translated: CAWTYGNEAQHF.

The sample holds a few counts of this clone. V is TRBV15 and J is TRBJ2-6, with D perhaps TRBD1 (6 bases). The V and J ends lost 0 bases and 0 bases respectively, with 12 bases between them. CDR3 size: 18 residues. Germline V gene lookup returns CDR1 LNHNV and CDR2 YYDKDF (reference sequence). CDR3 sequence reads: CATSREDRKTSGANVLTF. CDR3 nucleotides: TGTGCCACCAGCAGAGAAGACAGGAAGACCTCTGGGGCCAACGTCCTGACTTTC.

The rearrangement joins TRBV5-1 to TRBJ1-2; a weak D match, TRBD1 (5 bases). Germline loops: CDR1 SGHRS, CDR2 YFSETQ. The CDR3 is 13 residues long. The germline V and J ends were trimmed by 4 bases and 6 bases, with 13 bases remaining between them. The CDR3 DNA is TGCGCCAGCAGCGGAGACAGCGGGAATGGCTACACCTTC. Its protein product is CASSGDSGNGYTF. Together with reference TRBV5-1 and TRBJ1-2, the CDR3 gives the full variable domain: KAGVTQTPRYLIKTRGQQVTLSCSPISGHRSVSWYQQTPGQGLQFLFEYFSETQRNKGNFPGRFSGRQFSNSRSEMNVSTLELGDSALYLCASSGDSGNGYTFGSGTRLTVV.

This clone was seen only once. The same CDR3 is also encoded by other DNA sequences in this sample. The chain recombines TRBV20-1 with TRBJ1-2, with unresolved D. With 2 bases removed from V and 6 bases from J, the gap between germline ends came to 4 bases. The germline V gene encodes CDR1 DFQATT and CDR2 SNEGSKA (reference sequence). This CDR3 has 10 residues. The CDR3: CSARSDGYTF. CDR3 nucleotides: TGCAGTGCTAGATCGGATGGCTACACCTTC.

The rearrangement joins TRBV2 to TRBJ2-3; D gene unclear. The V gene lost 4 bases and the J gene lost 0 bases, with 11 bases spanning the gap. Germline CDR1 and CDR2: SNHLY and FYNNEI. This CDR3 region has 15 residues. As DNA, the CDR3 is TGTGCCAGCAGTGTTACCGGCGGAAGCACAGATACGCAGTATTTT. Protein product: CASSVTGGSTDTQYF.